This section outlines one TCR beta chain sequence together with its context. Its antigen is not known. Assay used: immunoSEQ multiplex PCR; TCRdb lists only in-frame clones, some missing. The profile covers under 70,000 clones, with 80% to 90% appearing a single time and approximately 1.5% taken by the ten largest. The data were obtained in a study of pediatric ulcerative colitis. The blood sample was taken during the colonoscopy visit. Points from the study as a whole: Repertoires came from total lymphocyte DNA, so rare subsets like regulatory T cells may be missed. A couple of patients had blood samples with substantially reduced template counts. Blood-rectal clonal overlap within each person was significantly higher in ulcerative colitis patients than controls.

The receptor's source is a boy under 18 who was a control in a study of pediatric ulcerative colitis. Sequencing was carried out using blood.

The DNA of the CDR3 is TGTGCCAGCAGCGCCTCACCAGGTGCACATGGCTACACCTTC. This sequence encodes CASSASPGAHGYTF. The chain combines TRBV5-4 with TRBJ1-2; the D is unclear. Germline V gene lookup returns CDR1 SGHNT and CDR2 YYREEE (reference sequence). Between the trimmed V and J ends, which lost 4 bases and 6 bases, there was a span of 16 bases. The CDR3 length is 14 residues.